This record covers a single TCR beta chain. Antigen unknown. This CDR3 contains 16 residues. V lost 3 bases to trimming and J lost 3 bases; unmatched junction nucleotides: 6. The germline V gene encodes CDR1 MNHEY and CDR2 SMNVEV (reference sequence). The data derive from a study of cytomegalovirus exposure and HLA in healthy donors. Study results and limitations: In vitro confirmation showed three CMV-associated chains to be CMV antigen specific. According to the study, about 180 TCR beta chains were cytomegalovirus-associated. Later, an analysis found that TCR clusters from the first cohort tended to co-occur in the roughly 120 validation repertoires.

Assay used: immunoSEQ multiplex PCR; TCRdb lists only in-frame clones, some missing. The sample holds approximately 300,000 clones; just over 85% are singletons and the top ten take about 0.91%. From the roughly 120-subject validation cohort, which was separate from the approximately 720-subject first cohort, the donors were drawn. The rearrangement joins TRBV27 to TRBJ1-1; 11 bases align to TRBD1. The clonotype was recovered from a woman younger than 30 in good health and CMV-seronegative. The sequenced sample consisted of PBMCs. The CDR3 protein is CASSFGQGAGHTEAFF. CDR3 in DNA: TGTGCCAGCAGTTTCGGACAGGGGGCAGGTCACACTGAAGCTTTCTTT.